This record looks at one T cell receptor (beta chain) sequence and its context. This entry belongs to a study of blood T cell repertoires in COVID-19. Study-wide context: PBMCs, B-cell-depleted T cells, or T cells provided the cDNA or gDNA that made up the material.

The germline V gene has CDR1 PRHDT and CDR2 FYEKMQ (reference sequence). V gave up 5 bases and J gave up 4 bases; unmatched junction bases: 13. This CDR3 spans 17 amino acids. Everyone who took part was about 18 to 90 years old, and they came from 24 US areas. Categorization into cohorts depended on clinical history that participants reported. This table comes from immunoSEQ multiplex PCR, and its TCRdb copy is limited to in-frame clones, with some not included. The table records about 290,000 clones, approximately 88% of them present only once. The chain has TRBV13 and TRBJ2-3; 9 bases are shared with TRBD2. The receptor comes from a middle-aged woman who had recovered from COVID-19. Input material: PBMCs or T cells enriched from blood (not recorded which). The CDR3 sequence: CASSPIVWRGGPDTQYF. CDR3 bases: TGTGCCAGCAGCCCCATTGTCTGGCGGGGGGGCCCAGATACGCAGTATTTT.